These T cell receptor beta chains were read from a single sample in a study of blood T cells in healthy people across ages. TCRdb re-analysed the 5' RACE reads in MiXCR, keeping a single row per CDR3 protein. The table shows some 1.4 million distinct CDR3 sequences, with around two fifths occurring only once. Sequenced: blood. The receptors derive from a woman under 30 in good health. CDR3s include the opening cysteine and the closing phenylalanine or tryptophan. D genes are given only for firm matches. Clone size is given for some rows only: seen once, a few or many times, or a class if the clone is expanded.

d_call | j_call | clone_size | v_call | cdr3_aa | cdr3_nt
TRBD2 | TRBJ2-5 | many | TRBV27 | CASSLSGGAGKTQYF | TGTGCCAGCAGTTTAAGCGGGGGGGCCGGGAAGACCCAGTACTTC
TRBD2 | TRBJ2-7 | - | TRBV20-1 | CSAKPTSAGVSSYEQYF | TGCAGTGCCAAGCCCACTTCCGCGGGGGTTAGCTCCTACGAGCAGTACTTC
TRBD1 | TRBJ2-6 | - | TRBV25-1 | CANCKTGLSGANVLTF | TGTGCCAACTGTAAGACAGGGCTCTCTGGGGCCAACGTCCTGACTTTC
- | TRBJ2-7 | - | TRBV10-3 | CAIRQAGHEQYF | TGTGCCATCAGACAAGCGGGCCACGAGCAGTACTTC
TRBD2 | TRBJ2-7 | - | TRBV2 | CASRAGLWREGYEQYF | TGTGCCAGCAGGGCCGGTCTCTGGCGGGAGGGCTACGAGCAGTACTTC
TRBD1 | TRBJ1-4 | - | TRBV28 | CASSPRDRETNEKLFF | TGTGCCAGCAGTCCCCGGGACAGGGAGACTAATGAAAAACTGTTTTTT
- | TRBJ2-3 | - | TRBV18 | CAGYPMRSRSTSDTQYF | TGTGCCGGGTACCCTATGCGATCCCGATCCACCTCAGATACGCAGTATTTT
- | TRBJ2-7 | - | TRBV6-2/TRBV6-3 | CASSYSHEVYEQYF | TGTGCCAGCAGTTACTCTCACGAGGTCTACGAGCAGTACTTC
TRBD2 | TRBJ2-5 | few | TRBV4-2 | CASSRYSGELQETQYF | TGTGCCAGCAGCCGATATAGCGGGGAACTTCAAGAGACCCAGTACTTC
- | TRBJ2-3 | few | TRBV6-2/TRBV6-3 | CASRPQGLRGTNTDTQYF | TGTGCCAGCAGACCTCAGGGGCTGCGGGGGACAAACACAGATACGCAGTATTTT
TRBD1 | TRBJ2-1 | - | TRBV19 | CASSSHGTGGDEQFF | TGTGCCAGTAGTTCACACGGGACAGGGGGGGATGAGCAGTTCTTC
- | TRBJ1-2 | - | TRBV20-1 | CSAREQAGYGYTF | TGCAGTGCTAGAGAACAGGCCGGCTATGGCTACACCTTC
TRBD1 | TRBJ1-4 | - | TRBV7-2 | CASSFIGGMELFF | TGTGCCAGCAGCTTCATAGGGGGCATGGAACTGTTTTTT
TRBD2 | TRBJ2-1 | - | TRBV4-1 | CASSRILAGGPNEQFF | TGCGCCAGCAGCCGCATACTAGCGGGGGGGCCCAATGAGCAGTTCTTC
TRBD1 | TRBJ1-2 | few | TRBV9 | CASSGGDRERPYGYTF | TGTGCCAGCAGCGGGGGAGACAGGGAACGTCCGTATGGCTACACCTTC
- | TRBJ1-5 | - | TRBV2 | CASSDLGAALNQPQHF | TGTGCCAGCAGTGACCTAGGGGCAGCCCTTAATCAGCCCCAGCATTTT
TRBD1 | TRBJ2-7 | few | TRBV20-1 | CSAHRPGTGYEQYF | TGCAGTGCTCACCGCCCCGGGACAGGCTACGAGCAGTACTTC
- | TRBJ2-3 | - | TRBV6-6 | CASTQPGGEGAQYF | TGTGCCAGCACCCAACCGGGCGGCGAGGGTGCGCAGTATTTT
- | TRBJ1-2 | few | TRBV29-1 | CSVDTVLKGDYGYTF | TGCAGCGTTGATACAGTCCTCAAAGGGGACTATGGCTACACCTTC
- | TRBJ2-3 | - | TRBV11-2 | CASSLQGGVSGTDTQYF | TGTGCCAGCAGCCTACAAGGCGGGGTCTCGGGCACAGATACGCAGTATTTT
- | TRBJ2-5 | - | TRBV29-1 | CSVDYDGTWGTQYF | TGCAGCGTTGATTATGATGGGACTTGGGGGACCCAGTACTTC
- | TRBJ1-2 | few | TRBV20-1 | CSAISAEGTKHTYGYTF | TGCAGTGCAATCAGCGCGGAGGGGACCAAACATACCTATGGCTACACCTTC
- | TRBJ1-2 | - | TRBV9 | CASNRLLTGDYGYTF | TGTGCCAGCAATCGGCTACTAACGGGGGACTATGGCTACACCTTC
- | TRBJ2-1 | - | TRBV21-1 | CASSASGGERFF | TGTGCCAGCAGCGCTAGCGGGGGCGAGCGGTTCTTC
TRBD2 | TRBJ2-3 | many | TRBV11-2 | CASSPGTSGTTDTQYF | TGTGCCAGCAGCCCCGGGACTAGCGGGACCACAGATACGCAGTATTTT
- | TRBJ2-5 | - | TRBV14 | CASSQDKLYF | TGTGCCAGCAGCCAAGATAAATTGTACTTC
- | TRBJ1-2 | few | TRBV21-1 | CASSKRGKVDRYGYTF | TGTGCCAGCAGCAAAAGGGGAAAGGTCGATCGATATGGCTACACCTTC
- | TRBJ2-3 | few | TRBV20-1 | CSASLATDTQYF | TGCAGTGCCAGTCTAGCCACAGATACGCAGTATTTT
- | TRBJ2-3 | many | TRBV29-1 | CSVESGGTDTQYF | TGCAGCGTTGAATCGGGCGGCACAGATACGCAGTATTTT
- | TRBJ1-6 | - | TRBV30 | CAWSTPGRPLHF | TGTGCCTGGAGTACCCCGGGGCGGCCCCTCCACTTT
- | TRBJ2-7 | - | TRBV3-1 | CASSPRGKYEQYF | TGTGCCAGCAGCCCACGGGGAAAATACGAGCAGTACTTC
TRBD2 | TRBJ2-3 | few | TRBV10-3 | CAITASGMPPDTQYF | TGTGCCATCACGGCTAGCGGGATGCCCCCAGATACGCAGTATTTT
TRBD2 | TRBJ2-4 | - | TRBV6-5 | CASSYRAGVAKNIQYF | TGTGCCAGCAGTTACCGGGCGGGAGTAGCCAAAAACATTCAGTACTTC
- | TRBJ2-7 | - | TRBV11-2 | CASSLGGAKGRNEQYF | TGTGCCAGCAGCTTAGGAGGCGCGAAGGGGAGAAATGAGCAGTACTTC
TRBD2 | TRBJ2-7 | few | TRBV7-7 | CASSFGSSGYEQYF | TGTGCCAGCAGCTTTGGGTCTAGCGGCTACGAGCAGTACTTC
- | TRBJ2-1 | - | TRBV27 | CASSFGVTGSGWFF | TGTGCCAGCAGTTTTGGCGTAACCGGGTCGGGTTGGTTCTTC
TRBD2 | TRBJ2-4 | - | TRBV7-8 | CASTQTAAEGTTKNIQYF | TGTGCCAGCACTCAAACGGCGGCCGAGGGGACTACCAAAAACATTCAGTACTTC
- | TRBJ2-3 | few | TRBV15 | CATSRGEDTQYF | TGTGCCACCAGCAGAGGGGAGGATACGCAGTATTTT
- | TRBJ2-4 | - | TRBV27 | CASRHNPLITGSIGKNIQYF | TGTGCCAGTAGGCACAATCCCTTGATTACAGGGTCGATCGGCAAAAACATTCAGTACTTC
- | TRBJ2-5 | - | TRBV7-3 | CASSLDFQGTQYF | TGTGCCAGCAGCTTGGATTTCCAGGGGACCCAGTACTTC